The next 26 T cell receptor beta chains were all read from a single sample in a study of T cell responses to AZD1222 COVID-19 vaccine. Sequencing was performed with immunoSEQ multiplex PCR; in TCRdb, only in-frame clones are kept and a portion is missing. The sample includes around 150,000 clones, 88% seen only once; the top ten take 4% to 5.5%. Sequenced here: peripheral blood, sampled 28 days after the second AZD1222 dose. All receptors derive from an adult who received the AZD1222 COVID-19 vaccine.

This rearrangement joins TRBV5-4 to TRBJ1-1; possibly TRBD1 for D (6 bases). The CDR3 covers 16 residues. With 5 bases removed from V and 3 bases from J, the gap between germline ends came to 20 bases. Germline-derived CDR1 and CDR2 are SGHNT and YYREEE (reference sequence). This CDR3 is CASRRGGASADTEAFF. CDR3 bases: TGTGCCAGCAGGCGAGGGGGGGCTTCGGCGGACACTGAAGCTTTCTTT.

The genes are TRBV18 and TRBJ2-2; 7 bases map to TRBD1. In germline, CDR1 is KGHSH, CDR2 LQKENI. There are 13 residues in the CDR3. V gave up 2 bases and J gave up 7 bases; unmatched junction bases: 1. DNA for the CDR3: TGTGCCAGCTCACCATACAGGGGCGGGGAGCTGTTTTTT. It translates to CASSPYRGGELFF.

The V call is TRBV6-5, the J call TRBJ1-2, with a possible D match to TRBD1 (5 bases). The V gene's germline CDR1 is MNHEY and CDR2 SVGAGI. CDR3 length equals 14 residues. V dropped 6 bases and J dropped 4 bases, with 15 bases sitting between them. Here the CDR3 DNA reads TGTGCCAGCAGGACCTCGGGGCTTGGCTATGGCTACACCTTC. As protein: CASRTSGLGYGYTF.

V usage is TRBV9 and J usage is TRBJ1-1; D possibly corresponds to TRBD1 (6 bases). The CDR3 extends over 14 amino acids. Trimming removed 3 bases from V and 5 bases from J, with 14 bases in between. CDR1 is SGDLS and CDR2 is YYNGEE in the germline V gene. The CDR3 DNA reads TGTGCCAGCAGCGAGGCGGGGGGCTTTACTGAAGCTTTCTTT. Its protein is CASSEAGGFTEAFF.

The rearrangement joins TRBV7-9 to TRBJ1-5; no reliable D call. The ends were cut back, 6 bases at V and 0 bases at J, with 6 bases in the middle. The length of the CDR3 is 13 residues. Germline V gives CDR1 SEHNR, CDR2 FQNEAQ (reference sequence). CDR3 in amino acids: CASRTNSNQPQHF. Written as DNA, the CDR3 is TGTGCCAGCAGAACAAATAGCAATCAGCCCCAGCATTTT. Full variable domain (outside the CDR3, taken from reference TRBV7-9 and TRBJ1-5): DTGVSQNPRHKITKRGQNVTFRCDPISEHNRLYWYRQTLGQGPEFLTYFQNEAQLEKSRLLSDRFSAERPKGSFSTLEIQRTEQGDSAMYLCASRTNSNQPQHFGDGTRLSIL.

The chain joins TRBV4-2 to TRBJ1-2; 7 bases are shared with TRBD1. Germline-derived CDR1 and CDR2 are LGHNA and YNFKEQ. The CDR3 extends over 15 amino acids. Trimming at V came to 3 bases and at J to 4 bases, leaving 8 bases not matched to a gene. CDR3: CASSQLQGIGYGYTF. CDR3 in DNA: TGTGCCAGCAGCCAGTTACAGGGGATCGGCTATGGCTACACCTTC.

This chain links TRBV19 with TRBJ1-5, with a possible D match to TRBD1 (6 bases). Trimming removed 8 bases from V and 7 bases from J, with 12 bases in between. CDR1 LNHDA and CDR2 SQIVND come from the germline V gene (reference sequence). This CDR3 spans 12 amino acids. CDR3 amino acids: CASGGGSQPQHF. DNA of the CDR3: TGTGCCAGTGGGGGCGGGAGCCAGCCCCAGCATTTT.

The genes are TRBV6-5 and TRBJ2-6; D is undetermined. Deletions cut 2 bases from V and 2 bases from J, with 7 bases between. This CDR3 region has 15 residues. CDR1 and CDR2 from the germline V gene are MNHEY and SVGAGI. The CDR3 sequence is CASSYVKTGANVLTF. The CDR3 coding sequence is TGTGCCAGCAGTTACGTAAAAACTGGGGCCAACGTCCTGACTTTC.

J is TRBJ2-3 and V is TRBV4-3; 10 nucleotides match TRBD2. CDR1 and CDR2 (germline): LGHNA, YSLEER. The CDR3 runs 16 residues. Trimming at V came to 4 bases and at J to 1 base, leaving 5 bases not matched to a gene. The CDR3 protein is CASSRALAGGTDTQYF. The CDR3, as DNA: TGCGCCAGCAGCCGGGCCCTAGCGGGGGGCACAGATACGCAGTATTTT.

The chain couples TRBV4-3 to TRBJ1-5, with D perhaps matching TRBD1 (5 bases). V was trimmed by 0 bases and J by 5 bases, leaving 8 bases between them. Germline-derived CDR1 and CDR2 are LGHNA and YSLEER. The CDR3 has 14 residues. The CDR3, as DNA: TGCGCCAGCAGCCAAGATTCGGGGGATCAGCCCCAGCATTTT. Translating it yields CASSQDSGDQPQHF.

The gene calls are TRBV25-1 and TRBJ1-4; D is unresolved. Germline-derived CDR1 and CDR2 are MGHDK and SYGVNS. The germline V and J ends were trimmed by 4 bases and 0 bases, with 12 bases remaining between them. The CDR3 is made up of 16 amino acids. The CDR3 is CASSGAAFATNEKLFF. CDR3 bases: TGTGCCAGCAGTGGGGCGGCGTTTGCAACTAATGAAAAACTGTTTTTT.

The chain employs TRBV7-6 and TRBJ1-5; TRBD1 agrees at 10 bases. The CDR3 loop spans 17 amino acids. With 4 bases clipped from V and 6 bases from J, the junction kept 12 bases outside the gene matches. The V gene's germline CDR1 is SGHVS and CDR2 FNYEAQ. CDR3 bases: TGTGCCAGCAGCTCAGTAGAGATGGGACAGGGGAGTCAGCCCCAGCATTTT. Protein: CASSSVEMGQGSQPQHF. Filled out from reference TRBV7-6 and TRBJ1-5, the complete variable domain reads GAGVSQSPRYKVTKRGQDVALRCDPISGHVSLYWYRQALGQGPEFLTYFNYEAQQDKSGLPNDRFSAERPEGSISTLTIQRTEQRDSAMYRCASSSVEMGQGSQPQHFGDGTRLSIL.

V gene TRBV19 combines with J gene TRBJ2-1; 8 positions match TRBD2. CDR3 length: 17 amino acids. V lost 5 bases and J lost 7; bases outside the gene matches: 16. Per germline, CDR1 LNHDA and CDR2 SQIVND (reference sequence). CDR3 protein: CASSPPRTSLPGNEQFF. The CDR3 nucleotides read TGTGCCAGTAGTCCCCCCAGGACTAGCCTTCCGGGAAATGAGCAGTTCTTC. Full variable domain (missing parts from reference TRBV19 and TRBJ2-1): DGGITQSPKYLFRKEGQNVTLSCEQNLNHDAMYWYRQDPGQGLRLIYYSQIVNDFQKGDIAEGYSVSREKKESFPLTVTSAQKNPTAFYLCASSPPRTSLPGNEQFFGPGTRLTVL.

The chain is built from TRBV5-6 and TRBJ2-7; TRBD1 agrees at 7 bases. The junction had 4 bases not matched to a gene; V was cut back by 1 base and J by 3 bases. CDR3 size: 14 residues. The germline gives CDR1 SGHDT, CDR2 YYEEEE. Here the CDR3 DNA reads TGTGCCAGCAGCTTGCCGGGACAGCTCTACGAGCAGTACTTC. Protein: CASSLPGQLYEQYF.

In its sample, this clone was seen once. This chain joins TRBV6-2 or TRBV6-3 and TRBJ1-4, with 9 bases matching TRBD1. This CDR3 comprises 18 residues. V was clipped by 2 bases and J by 0 bases; unmatched bases: 7. Germline V gene sequence: CDR1 MNHEY, CDR2 SVGEGT. Here the CDR3 DNA reads TGTGCCAGCAGTTACCTCCGAGGACAGGGGACAACTAATGAAAAACTGTTTTTT. Encoded protein: CASSYLRGQGTTNEKLFF.

The V call is TRBV9, the J call TRBJ2-1; 7 bases align to TRBD1. Germline CDR1 reads SGDLS; CDR2 reads YYNGEE. J lost 0 bases, V lost 3 bases, and 3 bases had no gene match. The CDR3 is 15 residues long. In nucleotides, the CDR3 is TGTGCCAGCAGCGGGACAGGCAGCTCCTACAATGAGCAGTTCTTC. It specifies CASSGTGSSYNEQFF. The variable domain in full, completed from reference TRBV9 and TRBJ2-1, reads DSGVTQTPKHLITATGQRVTLRCSPRSGDLSVYWYQQSLDQGLQFLIQYYNGEERAKGNILERFSAQQFPDLHSELNLSSLELGDSALYFCASSGTGSSYNEQFFGPGTRLTVL.

The chain links TRBV30 to TRBJ1-2, with D hard to call. In germline, CDR1 is GTSNPN, CDR2 SVGIG (reference sequence). The length of the CDR3 is 13 residues. Deletions cut 3 bases from V and 2 bases from J, with 10 bases between. In DNA form, the CDR3 reads TGTGCCTGGAGCTTAGGGCAGAACTATGGCTACACCTTC. Protein sequence: CAWSLGQNYGYTF.

The rearrangement joins TRBV19 to TRBJ2-3; D is unresolved. From germline, CDR1 is LNHDA and CDR2 SQIVND (reference sequence). With 5 bases removed from V and 5 bases from J, the gap between germline ends came to 17 bases. The CDR3 has 15 residues. CDR3 sequence (DNA): TGTGCCAGTAGTCCGGGTGGGTGGGGAAGAGATACGCAGTATTTT. Its protein product is CASSPGGWGRDTQYF.

This clone showed up just a few times. The J gene is TRBJ2-3, the V gene TRBV2, with no clear D. The germline V and J ends were trimmed by 3 bases and 1 base, with 5 bases remaining between them. CDR3 size: 13 residues. The germline V gene encodes CDR1 SNHLY and CDR2 FYNNEI. The CDR3 protein is CASSDSGTDTQYF. The CDR3 DNA reads as TGTGCCAGCAGTGACTCAGGCACAGATACGCAGTATTTT.

The V and J genes are TRBV30 and TRBJ2-5; 11 bases map to TRBD2. CDR3 length: 15 amino acids. Germline CDR1 and CDR2: GTSNPN and SVGIG (reference sequence). V lost 2 bases to trimming and J lost 5 bases; unmatched junction nucleotides: 7. Here the CDR3 reads CAWSPSGGRSETQYF. Written as DNA, the CDR3 is TGTGCCTGGAGTCCTAGCGGGGGGAGGTCGGAGACCCAGTACTTC.

This clone has a handful of counts. The chain recombines TRBV6-2 or TRBV6-3 with TRBJ1-1, with 7 bases matching TRBD1. Trimming cost V 2 bases and J 7 bases; bases outside gene matches: 4. Germline lookup yields CDR1 MNHEY and CDR2 SVGEGT. The CDR3 is 13 residues long. The chain's CDR3 is CASSYRGGREAFF. In nucleotides, the CDR3 is TGTGCCAGCAGTTACAGAGGGGGCCGTGAAGCTTTCTTT.

The V gene is TRBV19, the J gene TRBJ1-2, with D perhaps TRBD1 (5 bases). Germline values: CDR1 LNHDA, CDR2 SQIVND (reference sequence). The CDR3 contains 14 residues. V lost 4 bases, J lost 3 bases, and 12 bases lay in between. The CDR3 loop reads CASSNPGVDYGYTF. The CDR3 DNA reads TGTGCCAGTAGTAACCCGGGGGTTGACTATGGCTACACCTTC.

The V and J genes are TRBV29-1 and TRBJ2-5; D is possibly TRBD1 (6 bases). Looked up from germline, CDR1 is SQVTM and CDR2 is ANQGSEA. Trimming took off 5 bases at V and 2 bases at J, with 9 bases between the two ends. The CDR3 runs to 12 residues. The CDR3 DNA sequence: TGCAGCGTTATACAGGGTCAAGAGACCCAGTACTTC. Its protein product is CSVIQGQETQYF.

J is TRBJ1-1 and V is TRBV15; no clear D. Between the trimmed V and J ends, which lost 1 base and 10 bases, there was a span of 19 bases. The CDR3 loop spans 15 amino acids. The germline CDR1 and CDR2 sequences are LNHNV and YYDKDF (reference sequence). CDR3 amino acids: CATSRVTSLGERAFF. CDR3 nucleotides: TGTGCCACCAGCAGAGTGACGAGTCTCGGGGAGCGAGCTTTCTTT.

The chain carries TRBV18 and TRBJ2-7; 7 nucleotides agree with TRBD2. Germline CDR1 KGHSH, CDR2 LQKENI. CDR3 length: 16 amino acids. V lost 2 bases to trimming and J lost 2 bases; unmatched junction nucleotides: 9. The CDR3 is CASSPWASGLTYEQYF. In nucleotides, the CDR3 is TGTGCCAGCTCACCATGGGCTAGCGGTCTGACCTACGAGCAGTACTTC.

About this clone itself: A read error may produce the germline difference seen at one junction end. This chain connects TRBV6-1 to TRBJ2-4; D is uncertain. The CDR3 runs 13 residues. Germline CDR1 reads MNHNS; CDR2 reads SASEGT. The CDR3, as DNA: TGTGCCAACAGTGAAGGCGGCCAGACTCCTCAGTACTTC. It codes for CANSEGGQTPQYF.